This record concerns one T cell receptor (beta chain) sequence. The CDR3 runs to 16 residues. After removal of 4 bases from V and 3 bases from J, the junction contained 6 bases not matched to a gene. Germline CDR1 reads SGHTA; CDR2 reads FQGNSA. Using immunoSEQ multiplex PCR, the repertoire was profiled, and TCRdb retains in-frame clones only, with some absent. The data contain under 200,000 clones, roughly four fifths of them singletons. The sample comes from a study of blood T cell repertoires in COVID-19. Across the study: COVID-19 samples collected from the United States, Italy and Spain covered acute and convalescent phases. In each case, the material was cDNA or gDNA derived from T cells, B-cell-depleted T cells, or PBMCs.

The study recruited people aged 18 to 89 years across under 25 US areas. In assigning cohorts, the study relied on participant-reported clinical history. The chain joins TRBV7-2 to TRBJ1-4; 9 bases agree with TRBD1. The specimen was PBMCs or T cells enriched from blood (not recorded which). The clonotype comes from a man in his forties or fifties who had recovered from COVID-19. CDR3 coding DNA: TGTGCCAGCAGCTCAACAGGGGGCTCGGCTAATGAAAAACTGTTTTTT. Translating gives CASSSTGGSANEKLFF.